The clone carrying this T cell receptor (beta chain) was seen more than once but under ten times. Its antigen remains unidentified. The source of the sample is a study of graft-versus-host responses after intestinal transplantation. Study information: Each of the recipients got a multivisceral, liver-intestinal, or isolated intestinal transplant.

The CDR3 extends over 16 amino acids. Germline lookup yields CDR1 MNHNS and CDR2 SASEGT. V was pared by 3 bases and J by 0 bases, with 12 bases between. Profiling relied on immunoSEQ multiplex PCR, and the TCRdb table lists in-frame clones only, not all of them. The sample holds fewer than 95,000 clones, about 92% seen once. This clonotype originated in a human donor who received an intestinal transplant. This chain links TRBV6-1 with TRBJ1-3, with D possibly matching TRBD1 (6 bases). This specimen consisted of unstimulated CD8+ T cells sorted from spleen or lymph node cells, obtained before intestinal transplant. CDR3 region: CASSDWGQGSGNTIYF. The CDR3 DNA reads TGTGCCAGCAGTGATTGGGGACAAGGCTCTGGAAACACCATATATTTT.